Following are 11 T cell receptor beta chains from one sample sequenced in a study of cytomegalovirus exposure and HLA in healthy donors. Primers: 60 Vbeta forward and 13 Jbeta reverse. The repertoire was sequenced with immunoSEQ multiplex PCR; TCRdb's copy has only in-frame clones and lacks some. The data contain approximately 100,000 clones, around 68% of them singletons. Sequenced material: PBMCs. The receptors here all came from a man in his fifties in good health and CMV-seronegative.

The chain couples TRBV27 to TRBJ1-2; TRBD1 matches at 10 bases. CDR3 length: 17 amino acids. Germline lookup yields CDR1 MNHEY and CDR2 SMNVEV (reference sequence). J was trimmed by 4 bases and V by 5 bases; bases with no gene match: 13. CDR3 loop: CASSPNSRDRGLYGYTF. DNA for the CDR3: TGTGCCAGCAGTCCTAACTCCCGGGACAGGGGACTCTATGGCTACACCTTC.

This chain uses TRBV2 with TRBJ1-4; TRBD1 might be the D (6 bases). Per germline, CDR1 SNHLY and CDR2 FYNNEI. The CDR3 contains 15 residues. V shed 6 bases and J shed 5 bases, with 16 bases lying between them. The DNA for the CDR3 is TGTGCCAGCAGAACTGAGCAGGGGTACAATGAAAAACTGTTTTTT. This codes for CASRTEQGYNEKLFF. Filled out from reference TRBV2 and TRBJ1-4, the complete variable domain reads EPEVTQTPSHQVTQMGQEVILRCVPISNHLYFYWYRQILGQKVEFLVSFYNNEISEKSEIFDDQFSVERPDGSNFTLKIRSTKLEDSAMYFCASRTEQGYNEKLFFGSGTQLSVL.

The CDR3 DNA sequence: TGTGCCAGTAGGACAGTTTATAGCAATCAGCCCCAGCATTTT. Translated, it gives CASRTVYSNQPQHF. The chain couples TRBV19 to TRBJ1-5; the D gene is possibly TRBD1 (5 bases). CDR1 and CDR2 from the germline V gene are LNHDA and SQIVND (reference sequence). Between the trimmed V and J ends, which lost 6 bases and 0 bases, there was a span of 9 bases. The CDR3 totals 14 residues.

The chain links TRBV28 to TRBJ2-7; TRBD1 agrees at 7 bases. The CDR3 is 14 residues long. Germline CDR1 MDHEN, CDR2 SYDVKM. Losses at the gene ends were 11 bases for V and 4 bases for J; bases not matched to a gene: 14. CDR3 sequence reads: CAGSTGTLRYEQYF. In DNA form, the CDR3 reads TGTGCCGGATCGACAGGGACCCTTAGGTACGAGCAGTACTTC.

V usage is TRBV29-1 and J usage is TRBJ2-2; possibly TRBD2 for D (7 bases). Per the germline V gene, CDR1 is SQVTM and CDR2 is ANQGSEA. There are 14 residues in the CDR3. The V end was cut by 6 bases, the J end by 1 base, with 12 bases between. The CDR3 reads CSVAGHRNTGELFF. The CDR3 nucleotides are TGCAGCGTAGCGGGACATCGGAACACCGGGGAGCTGTTTTTT.

V usage is TRBV25-1 and J usage is TRBJ2-3; 9 bases map to TRBD2. The trim removed 6 bases at V and 3 bases at J, leaving 4 bases unmatched. CDR3 size: 14 residues. The V gene's germline CDR1 is MGHDK and CDR2 SYGVNS. The CDR3 spells CASRGTSLTDTQYF. The CDR3, as DNA: TGTGCCAGCAGGGGGACTAGCCTAACAGATACGCAGTATTTT.

Here the CDR3 DNA reads TGTGCCAGCAGCAGAAAGTTACTAGATAACACAGATACGCAGTATTTT. It specifies CASSRKLLDNTDTQYF. The V and J genes are TRBV21-1 and TRBJ2-3; the table's D call of TRBD2 was not tested on the DNA. TRBV21-1 is a recognized pseudogene. This CDR3 region has 16 residues.

This rearrangement joins TRBV28 to TRBJ1-3; TRBD1 matches at 7 bases. The CDR3 spans 15 residues. Germline-derived CDR1 and CDR2 are MDHEN and SYDVKM. V shed 5 bases and J 0 bases; nucleotides not matched to a gene: 4. The DNA of the CDR3 is TGTGCCAGCAGTACCAGGGGGTTCTCTGGAAACACCATATATTTT. It translates to CASSTRGFSGNTIYF.

This clone was observed many times. The chain employs TRBV2 and TRBJ1-1; TRBD1 matches at 8 bases. The germline V gene has CDR1 SNHLY and CDR2 FYNNEI. J was trimmed by 6 bases and V by 7 bases; bases with no gene match: 10. The CDR3 consists of 14 residues. This CDR3 reads CASIRGLIQPEAFF. CDR3 nucleotide sequence: TGTGCCAGCATCAGGGGGCTAATACAACCTGAAGCTTTCTTT.

V usage is TRBV10-3 and J usage is TRBJ2-3; D is ambiguous. Germline-derived CDR1 and CDR2 are ENHRY and SYGVKD. Trimming took 2 bases from V and 1 from J, leaving 13 bases between them. There are 16 residues in the CDR3. The CDR3 here is CAISEGLQGGTDTQYF. In DNA form, the CDR3 reads TGTGCCATCAGTGAGGGTCTGCAAGGAGGCACAGATACGCAGTATTTT.

The chain links TRBV4-3 to TRBJ1-1, with 12 bases fitting TRBD1. Germline CDR1 is LGHNA and CDR2 is YSLEER. V was pared by 3 bases and J by 11 bases, with 10 bases of the junction left unmatched. CDR3 length: 15 residues. CDR3 bases: TGCGCCAGCAGCCAGAAGCGGGGACAGGGGGCCGGGGCTTTCTTT. Translating gives CASSQKRGQGAGAFF.